The 30 T cell receptor beta chains below all came from one sample that was sequenced in a study of blood T cell repertoires in COVID-19. TCRdb's copy holds only in-frame clones and misses some; the assay was immunoSEQ multiplex PCR. Here the sample spans 250,000 to 350,000 clones, around 88% being singletons. Input material: peripheral blood. These receptors all stem from a woman aged 70-85 years with COVID-19, enrolled during active disease.

The genes are TRBV7-9 and TRBJ1-4, with 9 bases matching TRBD1. V gave up 7 bases and J gave up 0 bases; unmatched junction bases: 6. Looked up from germline, CDR1 is SEHNR and CDR2 is FQNEAQ (reference sequence). The CDR3 runs to 16 residues. The CDR3 DNA reads as TGTGCCAGCACCGAGGACAGGGGTGCAACTAATGAAAAACTGTTTTTT. It translates to CASTEDRGATNEKLFF.

The chain is built from TRBV29-1 and TRBJ1-4; D unclear. This CDR3 has 14 residues. V lost 0 bases, J lost 7 bases, and 12 bases lay in between. Looked up from germline, CDR1 is SQVTM and CDR2 is ANQGSEA. The DNA of the CDR3 is TGCAGCGTTGAAGAATTGGGTGCAGGTGAAAAACTGTTTTTT. As protein: CSVEELGAGEKLFF.

This chain joins TRBV28 and TRBJ1-5; D possibly corresponds to TRBD1 (6 bases). The V end was cut by 3 bases, the J end by 9 bases, with 18 bases between. Germline CDR1 and CDR2: MDHEN and SYDVKM. The CDR3 runs to 15 residues. The CDR3: CASSFGSAGEPPQHF. CDR3 in DNA: TGTGCCAGCAGTTTCGGTTCGGCAGGGGAACCGCCCCAGCATTTT.

The rearrangement uses TRBV12-3 or TRBV12-4 and TRBJ2-1; D gene unclear. Trimming took off 0 bases at V and 10 bases at J, with 4 bases between the two ends. The CDR3 contains 11 residues. The CDR3 region has the DNA TGTGCCAGCAGTTTAGCATTAGAGCAGTTCTTC. This codes for CASSLALEQFF.

The chain recombines TRBV3-1 (or the pseudogene TRBV3-2) with TRBJ1-2; 7 bases are shared with TRBD1. J lost 4 bases, V lost 3 bases, and 5 bases had no gene match. CDR3 length equals 14 residues. CDR1 LGHDT and CDR2 YNNKEL come from the germline V gene (reference sequence). DNA of the CDR3: TGTGCCAGCAGCCAGGGACAGATTCCCTATGGCTACACCTTC. This translates into CASSQGQIPYGYTF.

This clone was seen many times. The gene calls are TRBV7-2 and TRBJ1-2; D uncertain. This CDR3 has 15 amino acids. V lost 1 base to trimming and J lost 3 bases, with 12 bases between them. Germline CDR1 reads SGHTA; CDR2 reads FQGNSA. The CDR3 DNA is TGTGCCAGCAGCTTAGGGAGCGGGCGGGACTATGGCTACACCTTC. Translation: CASSLGSGRDYGYTF.

The chain combines TRBV6-6 with TRBJ1-1; D is uncertain. Germline values: CDR1 MNHNY, CDR2 SVGAGI (reference sequence). The CDR3 totals 13 residues. V was clipped by 2 bases and J by 3 bases, with 7 bases between them. CDR3 nucleotide sequence: TGTGCCAGCAGTTACGAACAGTACACTGAAGCTTTCTTT. Its translation: CASSYEQYTEAFF.

The chain links TRBV14 to TRBJ1-1; D might be TRBD1 (6 bases). V lost 6 bases and J 4 bases, leaving 12 bases between the germline ends. The germline V gene has CDR1 SGHDN and CDR2 FVKESK. This CDR3 comprises 13 residues. The CDR3: CASRYGTSTEAFF. In DNA form, the CDR3 reads TGTGCCAGCAGATACGGGACAAGCACTGAAGCTTTCTTT.

This rearrangement joins TRBV5-8 to TRBJ1-6, with a weak D call TRBD1 (6 bases). Trimming stripped 1 base from V and 9 bases from J, with 14 bases between. This CDR3 spans 15 amino acids. The germline gives CDR1 SGHTS, CDR2 YDEGEE. The CDR3 coding sequence is TGTGCCAGCAGCTTGAAGTTTTCAGGGGCTTCACCCCTCCACTTT. Translated, it gives CASSLKFSGASPLHF.

V gene TRBV27 combines with J gene TRBJ2-5; 12 bases map to TRBD2. Losses at the gene ends were 6 bases for V and 4 bases for J; bases not matched to a gene: 6. The germline V gene has CDR1 MNHEY and CDR2 SMNVEV (reference sequence). CDR3 length equals 15 residues. The CDR3 bases are TGTGCCAGCAGCTGGACTAGCGGGGTGACAGAGACCCAGTACTTC. Encoded protein: CASSWTSGVTETQYF.

The chain joins TRBV27 to TRBJ1-2; 7 bases fit TRBD1. V shed 4 bases, J shed 4 bases, and the junction held 6 bases outside the gene matches. The CDR3 runs 14 residues. In germline, CDR1 is MNHEY, CDR2 SMNVEV (reference sequence). CDR3 DNA sequence: TGTGCCAGCAGTTCCACAGGGGTGGGCTATGGCTACACCTTC. Encoded protein: CASSSTGVGYGYTF.

The chain recombines TRBV6-2 or TRBV6-3 with TRBJ1-2, with TRBD1 identical over 12 bases. Germline V gives CDR1 MNHEY, CDR2 SVGEGT. This CDR3 is 16 amino acids long. With V trimmed by 5 bases and J by 2 bases, 6 bases remained unmatched. This CDR3 reads CASSRTGTGGNYGYTF. For the CDR3, the DNA is TGTGCCAGCAGTCGCACCGGGACAGGGGGCAACTATGGCTACACCTTC.

V gene TRBV28 combines with J gene TRBJ2-5; TRBD2 matches at 9 bases. Germline V gives CDR1 MDHEN, CDR2 SYDVKM. The V segment lost 3 bases and the J segment 4 bases; nucleotides outside the gene matches: 0. This CDR3 has 13 residues. The CDR3 nucleotides read TGTGCCAGCAGTTTTAGCGGGGGAGAGACCCAGTACTTC. Translated: CASSFSGGETQYF.

The chain joins TRBV9 to TRBJ2-2, with 10 positions matching TRBD2. The CDR3 covers 18 residues. Per germline, CDR1 SGDLS and CDR2 YYNGEE. V gave up 0 bases and J gave up 4 bases; unmatched junction bases: 9. The CDR3 coding sequence is TGTGCCAGCAGCGTAGCTAGGTGGAGCGGGGGGGGCACCGGGGAGCTGTTTTTT. It specifies CASSVARWSGGGTGELFF.

The CDR3 DNA follows: TGTGCCTGGAGTCCAGGGACAGGGGGTCTCCGGTACACCTTC. Translation: CAWSPGTGGLRYTF. This chain links TRBV30 with TRBJ1-2; 11 bases are a match to TRBD1. Germline trimming cut 2 bases from V and 11 bases from J; bases unmatched to any gene: 10. The CDR3 loop spans 14 amino acids. The germline V gene has CDR1 GTSNPN and CDR2 SVGIG (reference sequence).

This chain uses TRBV5-5 with TRBJ1-2; TRBD1 aligns across 10 bases. This CDR3 comprises 15 residues. V dropped 4 bases and J dropped 3; count of bases not matched to a gene: 6. Per germline, CDR1 SGHKS and CDR2 YYEKEE (reference sequence). CDR3 in amino acids: CASSRGTGEDYGYTF. The CDR3 DNA follows: TGTGCCAGCAGCAGGGGGACAGGGGAAGACTATGGCTACACCTTC.

V gene TRBV5-1 combines with J gene TRBJ1-3; 9 nucleotides agree with TRBD1. Trimming at V came to 4 bases and at J to 6 bases, leaving 11 bases not matched to a gene. This CDR3 spans 16 amino acids. Germline CDR1 reads SGHRS; CDR2 reads YFSETQ. This CDR3 reads CASSPYDTGGENTIYF. DNA of the CDR3: TGCGCCAGCAGCCCGTATGATACAGGGGGCGAAAACACCATATATTTT.

The CDR3 here is CASSDSASGGNEQFF. CDR3 sequence (DNA): TGTGCCAGCAGTGACTCGGCTAGCGGGGGTAATGAGCAGTTCTTC. The chain is built from TRBV6-4 and TRBJ2-1, with TRBD2 identical over 10 bases. CDR1 is MRHNA and CDR2 is SNTAGT in the germline V gene. V was pared by 0 bases and J by 7 bases, with 3 bases of the junction left unmatched. This CDR3 is 15 amino acids long.

V gene TRBV27 combines with J gene TRBJ2-4, with D perhaps matching TRBD2 (6 bases). Between the trimmed V and J ends, which lost 0 bases and 3 bases, there was a span of 12 bases. Looked up from germline, CDR1 is MNHEY and CDR2 is SMNVEV (reference sequence). CDR3 size: 16 residues. CDR3 DNA sequence: TGTGCCAGCAGTTTATCGGGACTCCTGTACAAAAACATTCAGTACTTC. Translated: CASSLSGLLYKNIQYF.

The gene calls are TRBV19 and TRBJ1-1; 9 nucleotides agree with TRBD1. Germline CDR1 is LNHDA and CDR2 is SQIVND (reference sequence). Trimming took 8 bases from V and 5 from J; bases not matched to a gene: 9. This CDR3 comprises 14 residues. As DNA, the CDR3 is TGTGCCAGTCGGTGGACAGGGGAGGGAACTGAAGCTTTCTTT. Residues: CASRWTGEGTEAFF.

CDR3 protein: CASSLPAGAETQYF. Here the CDR3 DNA reads TGTGCCAGCAGCCTCCCCGCGGGGGCAGAGACCCAGTACTTC. V and J are TRBV7-2 and TRBJ2-5; perhaps TRBD2 as D (7 bases). This CDR3 contains 14 residues. CDR1 SGHTA and CDR2 FQGNSA come from the germline V gene. V lost 5 bases and J 4 bases, leaving 14 bases between the germline ends.

This sequence joins TRBV7-2 and TRBJ2-5; D possibly corresponds to TRBD2 (6 bases). CDR3 length: 18 residues. Germline V gene lookup returns CDR1 SGHTA and CDR2 FQGNSA. The ends were cut back, 1 base at V and 2 bases at J, with 20 bases in the middle. The CDR3 bases are TGTGCCAGCAGCTTAGGGGGTGATTGGGCGGGGTTACAAGAGACCCAGTACTTC. Its protein is CASSLGGDWAGLQETQYF.

This clone appeared a single time. V usage is TRBV9 and J usage is TRBJ1-4; 8 bases are shared with TRBD1. Unmatched junction bases numbered 15, after V lost 4 bases and J lost 1 base. This CDR3 has 19 residues. CDR1 is SGDLS and CDR2 is YYNGEE in the germline V gene. The chain's CDR3 is CASSLGEVRGLETNEKLFF. CDR3 nucleotide sequence: TGTGCCAGCAGCCTCGGGGAGGTCAGGGGGCTTGAAACTAATGAAAAACTGTTTTTT.

The V call is TRBV3-1 (or the pseudogene TRBV3-2), the J call TRBJ2-7, with 9 positions matching TRBD2. V lost 4 bases and J lost 2; bases outside the gene matches: 6. The CDR3 loop spans 15 amino acids. Germline V gene data show CDR1 as LGHDT and CDR2 as YNNKEL (reference sequence). CDR3 loop: CASSPLSGGAYEQYF. The CDR3 region has the DNA TGTGCCAGCAGCCCACTTAGCGGGGGAGCCTACGAGCAGTACTTC.

This rearrangement joins TRBV6-2 or TRBV6-3 to TRBJ1-1; D possibly corresponds to TRBD1 (6 bases). This CDR3 region has 13 residues. Trimming left V 6 bases short and J 4 bases short, with 12 bases between. Germline CDR1 and CDR2: MNHEY and SVGEGT. CDR3 DNA: TGTGCCAGCAGCCCTGGACAGATCACTGAAGCTTTCTTT. Amino acids: CASSPGQITEAFF.

The chain carries TRBV2 and TRBJ2-3; TRBD2 aligns across 7 bases. J gave up 0 bases and V 7 bases, and 4 bases lay outside the gene matches. Per germline, CDR1 SNHLY and CDR2 FYNNEI. CDR3 length: 14 amino acids. Written as DNA, the CDR3 is TGTGCCAGCAACTTGCGGGGGAGCACAGATACGCAGTATTTT. Translation: CASNLRGSTDTQYF.

This chain connects TRBV11-2 to TRBJ2-7; TRBD1 matches 7 bases. Germline V gene lookup returns CDR1 SGHAT and CDR2 FQNNGV. This CDR3 comprises 14 residues. Trimming removed 5 bases from V and 4 bases from J; junction bases left unmatched: 8. CDR3 protein: CASSRQGQTYEQYF. The CDR3 DNA is TGTGCCAGCAGCCGCCAGGGACAGACTTACGAGCAGTACTTC.

The chain combines TRBV27 with TRBJ1-1; weak D call: TRBD1 (5 bases). Between the trimmed V and J ends, which lost 6 bases and 6 bases, there was a span of 20 bases. Germline loops: CDR1 MNHEY, CDR2 SMNVEV (reference sequence). The CDR3 runs 15 residues. CDR3 in DNA: TGTGCCAGCAGCCCCGAAACGGGGGGAATCGCTGAAGCTTTCTTT. It is translated as CASSPETGGIAEAFF.

The chain has TRBV18 and TRBJ2-5, with 11 bases that match TRBD2. In germline, CDR1 is KGHSH, CDR2 LQKENI. Trimming removed 2 bases from V and 3 bases from J; junction bases left unmatched: 5. CDR3 length equals 16 residues. DNA of the CDR3: TGTGCCAGCTCACCAACTCTAGCGGGGGGAAAAGAGACCCAGTACTTC. It specifies CASSPTLAGGKETQYF.

This chain uses TRBV6-1 with TRBJ2-5; TRBD2 aligns across 10 bases. The J segment lost 4 bases and the V segment lost 3 bases, leaving 2 bases of the junction unmatched. The CDR3 runs to 14 residues. From germline, CDR1 is MNHNS and CDR2 SASEGT. As DNA, the CDR3 is TGTGCCAGCAGTGATGGGACTAGCGCAGAGACCCAGTACTTC. This encodes CASSDGTSAETQYF.